The clone carrying this TCR beta chain was recorded a few times. The data originate from a study of sequential checkpoint blockade in melanoma. TCRdb's copy holds only in-frame clones and misses some; the assay was immunoSEQ multiplex PCR. The sample contains about 3,700 clones, roughly a fifth of which appear only once. The treatment is: randomized to nivolumab then ipilimumab (arm A) or the reverse (arm B). Trimming took 8 bases from V and 5 from J; bases not matched to a gene: 14. The CDR3 loop spans 15 amino acids. The germline CDR1 and CDR2 sequences are LNHDA and SQIVND (reference sequence). The chain is built from TRBV19 and TRBJ2-5, with 7 bases fitting TRBD1. This clonotype originated in a human donor with melanoma. This material consisted of tumor tissue (inferred from file names), taken from a patient given nivolumab and ipilimumab in sequence. CDR3 nucleotides: TGTGCCAGTTCGGGGAAGACAGGGCTGGATGAGACCCAGTACTTC. Amino acids: CASSGKTGLDETQYF.